This TCR beta chain was captured by sequencing in a study of blood T cell repertoires in COVID-19. Across the study: The samples span acute and convalescent COVID-19 from the United States, Italy and Spain. PBMCs, B-cell-depleted T cells, or T cells provided the cDNA or gDNA that made up the material.

In the original processing: For nucleated cells, counts were estimated from reference gene primer amplification. Some clones are missing from TCRdb's copy, which holds only in-frame ones; the method was immunoSEQ multiplex PCR. V and J calls and clone size are given by that table; D and trimming were obtained from the DNA. This table has fewer than 250,000 clones, 80% appearing once. V was pared by 8 bases and J by 0 bases, with 5 bases between. The CDR3 covers 12 residues. The germline gives CDR1 MNHEY, CDR2 SVGAGI. The source material was peripheral blood. The TCR originated in a man aged 55 to 70 with acute or convalescent COVID-19. V and J are TRBV6-5 and TRBJ1-3; D uncertain. The CDR3 nucleotides are TGTGCCAGCTCCTACTCTGGAAACACCATATATTTT. Encoded protein: CASSYSGNTIYF.